This TCR beta chain was sequenced in a study of neurological immune-mediated disorders. TCRdb processed the 5' RACE reads anew with MiXCR; each CDR3 protein has one entry. The data hold over 75,000 distinct CDR3 sequences, with almost 6% observed a single time. V lost 2 bases to trimming and J lost 7 bases, with 12 bases between them. Germline V CDR1 and CDR2: SNHLY, FYNNEI. The CDR3 spans 14 residues. In its sample, this clonotype ranks as medium-sized (0.01 to 0.1%). Indicated time point: longitudinal time-point 2. Input material: PBMCs. This receptor was obtained from an older woman with multiple sclerosis. The gene calls are TRBV2 and TRBJ1-5, with a tentative D call TRBD1 (6 bases). The CDR3 nucleotides read TGTGCCAGCAGTGAACCGGGGCAGGGGCAGCCCCAGCATTTT. It translates to CASSEPGQGQPQHF.